This T cell receptor (beta chain) stems from a study of human T cells and chemical hapten exposure. For the study at large: Patch tests applied 0.01% DPC to the upper back, read at 6 days. Notes on the study in general: In comparison with controls, expanded TCRs gave rise to a significantly larger number of large CDR3 similarity clusters.

In this sample, this clonotype turned up many times. Its antigen is not identified. The CDR3 consists of 14 residues. V was cut by 5 bases and J by 10 bases, with 18 bases left in between. The germline gives CDR1 MNHEY, CDR2 SVGEGT. Time point given: pre-sensitization, week 0. Treatment: therapeutic diphenylcyclopropenone sensitization with weekly scalp DPC. The study's library attached unique molecular identifiers to single cDNA molecules. MiXCR, applied by TCRdb to the RACE reads, yields one record per CDR3 protein. The sample holds about 380,000 distinct CDR3 sequences, approximately 5.1% seen once. This TCR was recovered from a woman in her forties or fifties with alopecia areata. Some clones in this sample may be carry-over from other donors' samples. The gene calls are TRBV6-2 or TRBV6-3 and TRBJ1-5; D unclear. The material sequenced was whole blood, taken in connection with sensitization to the hapten diphenylcyclopropenone (DPC). The CDR3 protein is CASSLDWLAGPQHF. In nucleotides, the CDR3 is TGTGCCAGCAGTCTTGACTGGTTAGCTGGTCCCCAGCATTTT.